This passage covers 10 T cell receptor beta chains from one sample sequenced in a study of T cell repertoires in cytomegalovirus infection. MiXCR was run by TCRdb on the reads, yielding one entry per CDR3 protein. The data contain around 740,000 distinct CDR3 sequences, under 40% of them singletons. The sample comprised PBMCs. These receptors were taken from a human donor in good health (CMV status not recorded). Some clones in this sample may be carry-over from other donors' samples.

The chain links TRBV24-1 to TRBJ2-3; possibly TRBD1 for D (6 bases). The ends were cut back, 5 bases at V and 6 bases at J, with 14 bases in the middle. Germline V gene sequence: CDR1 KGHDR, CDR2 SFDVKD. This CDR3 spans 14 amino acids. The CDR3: CATSVGVGADTQYF. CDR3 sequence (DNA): TGTGCCACCAGTGTGGGGGTGGGGGCGGATACGCAGTATTTT.

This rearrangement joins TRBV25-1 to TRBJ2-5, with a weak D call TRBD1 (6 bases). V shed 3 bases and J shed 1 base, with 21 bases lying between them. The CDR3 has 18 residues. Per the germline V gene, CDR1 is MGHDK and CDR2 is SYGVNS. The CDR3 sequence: CASSEPARDNGPQETQYF. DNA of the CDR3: TGTGCCAGCAGTGAGCCAGCTCGGGACAACGGCCCCCAAGAGACCCAGTACTTC.

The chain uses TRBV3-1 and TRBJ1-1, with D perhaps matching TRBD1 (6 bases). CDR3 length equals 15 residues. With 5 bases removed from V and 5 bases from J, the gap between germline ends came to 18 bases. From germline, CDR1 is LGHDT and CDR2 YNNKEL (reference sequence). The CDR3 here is CASSEHTGRTTEAFF. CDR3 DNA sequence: TGTGCCAGCAGCGAACACACAGGGCGGACTACTGAAGCTTTCTTT.

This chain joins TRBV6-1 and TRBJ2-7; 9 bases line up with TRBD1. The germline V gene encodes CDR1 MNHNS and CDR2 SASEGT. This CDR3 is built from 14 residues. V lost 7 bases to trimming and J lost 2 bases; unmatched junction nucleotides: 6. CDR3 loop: CASTPDRGAYEQYF. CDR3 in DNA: TGTGCCAGCACCCCGGACAGGGGAGCCTACGAGCAGTACTTC.

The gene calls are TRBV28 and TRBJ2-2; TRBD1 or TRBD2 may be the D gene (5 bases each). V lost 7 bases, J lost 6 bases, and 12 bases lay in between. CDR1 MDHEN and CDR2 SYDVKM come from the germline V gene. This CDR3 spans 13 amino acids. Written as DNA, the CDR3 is TGTGCCAGCACGGGGCGGGTTTCCGGGGAGCTGTTTTTT. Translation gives CASTGRVSGELFF.

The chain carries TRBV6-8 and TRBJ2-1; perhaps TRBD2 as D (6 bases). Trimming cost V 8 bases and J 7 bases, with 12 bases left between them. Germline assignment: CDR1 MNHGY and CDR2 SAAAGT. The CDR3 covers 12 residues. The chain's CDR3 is CASEGGSNEQFF. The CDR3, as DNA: TGTGCCAGCGAGGGAGGTTCGAATGAGCAGTTCTTC.

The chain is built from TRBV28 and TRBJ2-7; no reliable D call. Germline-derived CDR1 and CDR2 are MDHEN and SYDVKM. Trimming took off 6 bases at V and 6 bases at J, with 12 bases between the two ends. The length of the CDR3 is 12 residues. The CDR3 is CASSPIGLEQYF. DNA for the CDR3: TGTGCCAGCAGCCCGATCGGGCTCGAGCAGTACTTC. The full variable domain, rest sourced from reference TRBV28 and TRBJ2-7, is DVKVTQSSRYLVKRTGEKVFLECVQDMDHENMFWYRQDPGLGLRLIYFSYDVKMKEKGDIPEGYSVSREKKERFSLILESASTNQTSMYLCASSPIGLEQYFGPGTRLTVT.

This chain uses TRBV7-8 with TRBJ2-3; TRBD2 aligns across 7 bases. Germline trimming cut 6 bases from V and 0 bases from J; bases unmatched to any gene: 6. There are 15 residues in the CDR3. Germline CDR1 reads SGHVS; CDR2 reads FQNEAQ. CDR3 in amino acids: CASRGGRDSTDTQYF. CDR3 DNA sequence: TGTGCCAGCAGGGGGGGGAGGGATAGCACAGATACGCAGTATTTT.

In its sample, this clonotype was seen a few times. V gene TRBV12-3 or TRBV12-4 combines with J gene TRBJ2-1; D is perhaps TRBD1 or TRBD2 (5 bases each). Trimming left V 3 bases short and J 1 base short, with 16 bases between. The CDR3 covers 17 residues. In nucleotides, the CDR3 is TGTGCCAGCAGTTTGGACACCCCTAGCCTGTCCTACAATGAGCAGTTCTTC. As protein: CASSLDTPSLSYNEQFF.

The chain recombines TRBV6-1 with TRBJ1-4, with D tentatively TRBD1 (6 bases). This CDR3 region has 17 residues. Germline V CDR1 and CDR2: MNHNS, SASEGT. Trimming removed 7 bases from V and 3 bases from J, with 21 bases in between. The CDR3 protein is CASTGHRGFSPNEKLFF. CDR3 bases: TGTGCCAGCACGGGACACCGGGGATTTTCACCTAATGAAAAACTGTTTTTT.